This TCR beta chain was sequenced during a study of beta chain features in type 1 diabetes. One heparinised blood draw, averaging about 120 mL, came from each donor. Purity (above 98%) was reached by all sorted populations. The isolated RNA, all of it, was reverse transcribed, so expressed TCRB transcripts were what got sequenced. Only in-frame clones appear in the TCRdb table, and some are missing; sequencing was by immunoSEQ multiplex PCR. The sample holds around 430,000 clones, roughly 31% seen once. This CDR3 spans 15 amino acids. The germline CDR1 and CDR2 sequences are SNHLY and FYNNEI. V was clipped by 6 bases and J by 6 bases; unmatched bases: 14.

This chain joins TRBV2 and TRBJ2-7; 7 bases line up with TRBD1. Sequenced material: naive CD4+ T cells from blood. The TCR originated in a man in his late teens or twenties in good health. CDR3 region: CASRLEGAEFFEQYF. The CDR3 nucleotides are TGTGCCAGCAGGCTTGAGGGGGCCGAGTTCTTCGAGCAGTACTTC.